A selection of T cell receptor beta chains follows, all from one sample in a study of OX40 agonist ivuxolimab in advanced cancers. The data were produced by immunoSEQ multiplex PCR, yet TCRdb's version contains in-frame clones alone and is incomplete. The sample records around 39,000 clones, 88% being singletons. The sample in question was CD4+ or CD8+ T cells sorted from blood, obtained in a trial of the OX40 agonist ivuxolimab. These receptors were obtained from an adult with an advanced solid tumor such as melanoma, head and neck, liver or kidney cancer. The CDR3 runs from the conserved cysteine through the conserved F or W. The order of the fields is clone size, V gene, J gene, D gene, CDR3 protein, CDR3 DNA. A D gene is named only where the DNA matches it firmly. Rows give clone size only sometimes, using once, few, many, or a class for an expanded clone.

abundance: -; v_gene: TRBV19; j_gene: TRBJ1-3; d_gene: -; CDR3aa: CASSTSTLGYSGNTIYF; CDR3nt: TGTGCCAGTAGTACCAGCACATTGGGCTACTCTGGAAACACCATATATTTT
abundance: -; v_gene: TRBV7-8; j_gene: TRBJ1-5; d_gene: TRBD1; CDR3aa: CASSFERTGGLRSNQPQHF; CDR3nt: TGTGCCAGCAGCTTTGAGCGGACAGGGGGGTTGAGAAGCAATCAGCCCCAGCATTTT
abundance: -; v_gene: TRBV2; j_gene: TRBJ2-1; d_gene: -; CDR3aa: CASSEDGGASYNEQFF; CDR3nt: TGTGCCAGCAGTGAAGATGGGGGAGCCAGTTACAATGAGCAGTTCTTC
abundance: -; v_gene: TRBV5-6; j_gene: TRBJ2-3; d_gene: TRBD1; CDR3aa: CASSLDRVKGTDTQYF; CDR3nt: TGTGCCAGCAGCTTAGACAGGGTGAAGGGCACAGATACGCAGTATTTT
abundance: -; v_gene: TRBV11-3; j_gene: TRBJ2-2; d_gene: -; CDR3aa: CASSLGPRELFF; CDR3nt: TGTGCCAGCAGCTTAGGCCCTAGGGAGCTGTTTTTT
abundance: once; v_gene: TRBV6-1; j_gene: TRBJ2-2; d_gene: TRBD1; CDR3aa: CASSDPRGQWTGELFF; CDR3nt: TGTGCCAGCAGTGACCCCAGGGGGCAGTGGACCGGGGAGCTGTTTTTT
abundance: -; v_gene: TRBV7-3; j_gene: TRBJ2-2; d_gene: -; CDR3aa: CASSSPEGGRDTGELFF; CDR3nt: TGTGCCAGCAGCTCTCCGGAAGGGGGGCGCGACACCGGGGAGCTGTTTTTT
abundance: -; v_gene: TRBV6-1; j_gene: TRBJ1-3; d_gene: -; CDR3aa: CASSPQSFPGNTIYF; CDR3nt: TGTGCCAGCAGTCCCCAATCTTTCCCTGGAAACACCATATATTTT
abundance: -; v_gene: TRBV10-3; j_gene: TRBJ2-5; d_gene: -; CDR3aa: CAISPRGRETQYF; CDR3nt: TGTGCCATCAGTCCTAGGGGTCGGGAGACCCAGTACTTC
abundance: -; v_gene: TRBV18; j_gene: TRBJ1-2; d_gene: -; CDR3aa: CASSPQAAVVYGYTF; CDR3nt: TGTGCCAGCTCACCACAGGCAGCGGTTGTGTATGGCTACACCTTC
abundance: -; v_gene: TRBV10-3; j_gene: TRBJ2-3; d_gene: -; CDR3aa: CAISDPGESTDTQYF; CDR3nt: TGTGCCATCAGTGATCCGGGAGAGAGCACAGATACGCAGTATTTT
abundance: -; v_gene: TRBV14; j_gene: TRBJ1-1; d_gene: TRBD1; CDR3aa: CASSSRQGRSTEAFF; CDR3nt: TGTGCCAGCAGCTCCCGACAGGGGAGGTCCACTGAAGCTTTCTTT
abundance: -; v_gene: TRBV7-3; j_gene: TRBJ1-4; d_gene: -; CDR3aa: CASSPKGLFVNEKLFF; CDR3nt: TGTGCCAGCAGCCCCAAGGGGCTTTTTGTTAATGAAAAACTGTTTTTT
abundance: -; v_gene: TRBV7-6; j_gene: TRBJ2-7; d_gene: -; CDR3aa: CASSLGVGYEQYF; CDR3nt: TGTGCCAGCAGCTTAGGAGTTGGCTACGAGCAGTACTTC
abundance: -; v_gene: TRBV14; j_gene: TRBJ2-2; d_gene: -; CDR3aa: CASSPLMDTGELFF; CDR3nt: TGTGCCAGCAGCCCACTGATGGACACCGGGGAGCTGTTTTTT
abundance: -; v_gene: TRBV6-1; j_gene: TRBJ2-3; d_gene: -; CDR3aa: CASSDAYHPGDTQYF; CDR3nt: TGTGCCAGCAGTGACGCCTATCATCCAGGGGATACGCAGTATTTT
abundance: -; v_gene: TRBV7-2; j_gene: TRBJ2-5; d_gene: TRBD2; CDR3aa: CASSRMGAGAQETQYF; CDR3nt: TGTGCCAGCAGCCGGATGGGAGCGGGGGCCCAAGAGACCCAGTACTTC
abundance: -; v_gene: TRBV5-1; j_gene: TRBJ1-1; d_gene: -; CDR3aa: CASSLRGERTEAFF; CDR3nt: TGCGCCAGCAGCTTGCGGGGGGAGAGGACTGAAGCTTTCTTT
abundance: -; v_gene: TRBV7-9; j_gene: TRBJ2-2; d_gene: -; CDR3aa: CASSSDRWGELFF; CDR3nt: TGTGCCAGCAGTTCGGACAGATGGGGGGAGCTGTTTTTT
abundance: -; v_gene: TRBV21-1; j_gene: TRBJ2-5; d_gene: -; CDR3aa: CASTRGGVPFLETQYF; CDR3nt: TGTGCCAGCACCAGAGGGGGGGTCCCGTTCTTGGAGACCCAGTACTTC
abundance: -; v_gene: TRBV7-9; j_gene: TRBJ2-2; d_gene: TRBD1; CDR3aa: CASSYLSTGGTGELFF; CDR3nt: TGTGCCAGCAGCTACCTTTCGACAGGGGGCACCGGGGAGCTGTTTTTT
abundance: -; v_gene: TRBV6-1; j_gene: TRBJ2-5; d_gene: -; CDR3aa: CASGRLQETQYF; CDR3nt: TGTGCCAGCGGCCGGTTACAAGAGACCCAGTACTTC
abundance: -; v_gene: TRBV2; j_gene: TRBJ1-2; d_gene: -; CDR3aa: CASEDKQGSYGYTF; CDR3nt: TGTGCCAGCGAAGATAAACAGGGTTCATATGGCTACACCTTC
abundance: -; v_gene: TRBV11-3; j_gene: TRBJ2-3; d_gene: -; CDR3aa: CASSQTKADTDTQYF; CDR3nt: TGTGCCAGCAGCCAAACCAAGGCCGACACAGATACGCAGTATTTT
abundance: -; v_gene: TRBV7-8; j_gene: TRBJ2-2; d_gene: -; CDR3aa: CASSFQDRNTGELFF; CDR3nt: TGTGCCAGCAGCTTCCAGGACAGAAACACCGGGGAGCTGTTTTTT
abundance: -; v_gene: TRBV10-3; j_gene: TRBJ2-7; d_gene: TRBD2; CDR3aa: CASSGGPSYEQYF; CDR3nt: TGTGCCAGTAGCGGGGGGCCCTCCTACGAGCAGTACTTC
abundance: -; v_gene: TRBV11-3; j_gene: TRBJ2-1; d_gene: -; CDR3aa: CASSKDSYNEQFF; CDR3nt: TGTGCCAGCAGCAAGGACTCCTACAATGAGCAGTTCTTC
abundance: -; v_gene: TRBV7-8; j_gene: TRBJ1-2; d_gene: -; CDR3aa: CASSFRVIGPYGYTF; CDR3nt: TGTGCCAGCAGCTTTCGAGTAATAGGGCCCTATGGCTACACCTTC
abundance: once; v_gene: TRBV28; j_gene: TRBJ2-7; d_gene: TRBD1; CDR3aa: CASSLGQNYEQYF; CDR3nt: TGTGCCAGCAGTCTGGGACAGAACTACGAGCAGTACTTC
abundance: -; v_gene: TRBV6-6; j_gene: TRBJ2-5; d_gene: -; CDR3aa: CASIGRPTAERDF; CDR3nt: TGTGCCAGCATCGGACGGCCCACGGCGGAGAGGGACTTC
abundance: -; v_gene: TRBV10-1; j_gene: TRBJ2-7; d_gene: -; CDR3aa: CASSESLENQDGYEQYF; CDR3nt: TGCGCCAGCAGTGAGTCCCTGGAGAACCAGGACGGCTACGAGCAGTACTTC
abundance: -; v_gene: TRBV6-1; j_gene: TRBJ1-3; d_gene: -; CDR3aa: CASDPGISGNTIYF; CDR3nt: TGTGCCAGCGATCCCGGGATTTCGGGAAACACCATATATTTT
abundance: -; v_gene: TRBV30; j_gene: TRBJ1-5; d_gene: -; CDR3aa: CAWSVQGPQPQHF; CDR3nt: TGTGCCTGGAGTGTACAGGGCCCACAGCCCCAGCATTTT
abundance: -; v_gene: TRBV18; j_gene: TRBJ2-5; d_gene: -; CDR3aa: CASSPLGTLQETQYF; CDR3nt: TGTGCCAGCTCACCTCTTGGGACACTCCAAGAGACCCAGTACTTC
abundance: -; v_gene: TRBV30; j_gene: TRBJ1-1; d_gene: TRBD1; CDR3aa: CAWRPGQMNTEAFF; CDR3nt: TGTGCCTGGAGGCCGGGACAGATGAACACTGAAGCTTTCTTT
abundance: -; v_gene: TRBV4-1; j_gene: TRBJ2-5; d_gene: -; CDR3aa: CASSQDYFQGFPETQYF; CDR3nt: TGCGCCAGCAGCCAAGACTATTTCCAGGGGTTCCCGGAGACCCAGTACTTC
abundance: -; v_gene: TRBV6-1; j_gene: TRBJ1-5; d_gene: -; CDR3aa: CASIGSALDHQPQHF; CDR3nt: TGTGCCAGCATTGGGTCGGCTTTAGATCATCAGCCCCAGCATTTT
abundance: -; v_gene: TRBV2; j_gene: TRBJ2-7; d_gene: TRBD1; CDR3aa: CASSADRGQQYF; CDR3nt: TGTGCCAGCAGTGCTGACAGGGGTCAGCAGTACTTC
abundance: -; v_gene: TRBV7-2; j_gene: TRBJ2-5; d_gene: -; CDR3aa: CASSPTGRKETQYF; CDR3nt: TGTGCCAGCAGCCCTACAGGGAGGAAAGAGACCCAGTACTTC
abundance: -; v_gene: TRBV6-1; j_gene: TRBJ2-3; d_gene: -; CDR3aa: CASKVGGPADTQYF; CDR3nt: TGTGCCAGCAAGGTGGGGGGGCCTGCAGATACGCAGTATTTT
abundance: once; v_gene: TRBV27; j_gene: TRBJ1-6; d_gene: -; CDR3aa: CASSFGALSLGAISPLHF; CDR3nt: TGTGCCAGCAGTTTCGGTGCCCTCTCTCTGGGGGCAATTTCACCCCTCCACTTT
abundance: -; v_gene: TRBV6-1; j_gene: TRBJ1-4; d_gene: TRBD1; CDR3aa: CASGDRGLSNEKLFF; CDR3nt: TGTGCCAGCGGGGACAGGGGGCTCTCTAATGAAAAACTGTTTTTT
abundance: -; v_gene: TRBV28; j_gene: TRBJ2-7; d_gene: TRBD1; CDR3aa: CASSPFGTGGEQYF; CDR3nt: TGTGCCAGCAGTCCTTTCGGGACAGGGGGGGAGCAGTACTTC
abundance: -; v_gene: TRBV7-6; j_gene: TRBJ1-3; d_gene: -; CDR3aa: CASSLNLVSGNTIYF; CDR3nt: TGTGCCAGCAGCTTAAATCTCGTCTCTGGAAACACCATATATTTT
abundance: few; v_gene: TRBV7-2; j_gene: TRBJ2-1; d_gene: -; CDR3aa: CASSLVGDEQFF; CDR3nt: TGTGCCAGCAGCTTAGTGGGCGATGAGCAGTTCTTC
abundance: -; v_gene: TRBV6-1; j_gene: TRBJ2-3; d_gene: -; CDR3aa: CASRGPSRTISQYF; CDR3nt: TGTGCCAGCAGAGGACCCTCCCGGACCATTTCACAGTATTTT
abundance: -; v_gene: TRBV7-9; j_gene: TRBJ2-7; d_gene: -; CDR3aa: CASSLGYAGTKSSYEQYF; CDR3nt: TGTGCCAGCAGCTTGGGATACGCCGGGACCAAGTCCTCCTACGAGCAGTACTTC
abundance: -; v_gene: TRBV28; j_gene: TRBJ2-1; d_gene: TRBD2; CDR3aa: CASSPAPGISGGAIYNEQFF; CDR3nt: TGTGCCAGCAGTCCTGCCCCCGGGATCAGCGGGGGGGCTATCTACAATGAGCAGTTCTTC
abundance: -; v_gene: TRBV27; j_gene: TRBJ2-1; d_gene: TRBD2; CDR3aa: CASSSERTSLSVYNEQFF; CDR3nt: TGTGCCAGCAGTTCCGAAAGGACTAGTTTATCGGTCTACAATGAGCAGTTCTTC
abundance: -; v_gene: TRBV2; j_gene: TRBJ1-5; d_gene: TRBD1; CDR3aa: CASSERDRAYSNQPQHF; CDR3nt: TGTGCCAGCAGTGAACGGGACAGGGCCTATAGCAATCAGCCCCAGCATTTT